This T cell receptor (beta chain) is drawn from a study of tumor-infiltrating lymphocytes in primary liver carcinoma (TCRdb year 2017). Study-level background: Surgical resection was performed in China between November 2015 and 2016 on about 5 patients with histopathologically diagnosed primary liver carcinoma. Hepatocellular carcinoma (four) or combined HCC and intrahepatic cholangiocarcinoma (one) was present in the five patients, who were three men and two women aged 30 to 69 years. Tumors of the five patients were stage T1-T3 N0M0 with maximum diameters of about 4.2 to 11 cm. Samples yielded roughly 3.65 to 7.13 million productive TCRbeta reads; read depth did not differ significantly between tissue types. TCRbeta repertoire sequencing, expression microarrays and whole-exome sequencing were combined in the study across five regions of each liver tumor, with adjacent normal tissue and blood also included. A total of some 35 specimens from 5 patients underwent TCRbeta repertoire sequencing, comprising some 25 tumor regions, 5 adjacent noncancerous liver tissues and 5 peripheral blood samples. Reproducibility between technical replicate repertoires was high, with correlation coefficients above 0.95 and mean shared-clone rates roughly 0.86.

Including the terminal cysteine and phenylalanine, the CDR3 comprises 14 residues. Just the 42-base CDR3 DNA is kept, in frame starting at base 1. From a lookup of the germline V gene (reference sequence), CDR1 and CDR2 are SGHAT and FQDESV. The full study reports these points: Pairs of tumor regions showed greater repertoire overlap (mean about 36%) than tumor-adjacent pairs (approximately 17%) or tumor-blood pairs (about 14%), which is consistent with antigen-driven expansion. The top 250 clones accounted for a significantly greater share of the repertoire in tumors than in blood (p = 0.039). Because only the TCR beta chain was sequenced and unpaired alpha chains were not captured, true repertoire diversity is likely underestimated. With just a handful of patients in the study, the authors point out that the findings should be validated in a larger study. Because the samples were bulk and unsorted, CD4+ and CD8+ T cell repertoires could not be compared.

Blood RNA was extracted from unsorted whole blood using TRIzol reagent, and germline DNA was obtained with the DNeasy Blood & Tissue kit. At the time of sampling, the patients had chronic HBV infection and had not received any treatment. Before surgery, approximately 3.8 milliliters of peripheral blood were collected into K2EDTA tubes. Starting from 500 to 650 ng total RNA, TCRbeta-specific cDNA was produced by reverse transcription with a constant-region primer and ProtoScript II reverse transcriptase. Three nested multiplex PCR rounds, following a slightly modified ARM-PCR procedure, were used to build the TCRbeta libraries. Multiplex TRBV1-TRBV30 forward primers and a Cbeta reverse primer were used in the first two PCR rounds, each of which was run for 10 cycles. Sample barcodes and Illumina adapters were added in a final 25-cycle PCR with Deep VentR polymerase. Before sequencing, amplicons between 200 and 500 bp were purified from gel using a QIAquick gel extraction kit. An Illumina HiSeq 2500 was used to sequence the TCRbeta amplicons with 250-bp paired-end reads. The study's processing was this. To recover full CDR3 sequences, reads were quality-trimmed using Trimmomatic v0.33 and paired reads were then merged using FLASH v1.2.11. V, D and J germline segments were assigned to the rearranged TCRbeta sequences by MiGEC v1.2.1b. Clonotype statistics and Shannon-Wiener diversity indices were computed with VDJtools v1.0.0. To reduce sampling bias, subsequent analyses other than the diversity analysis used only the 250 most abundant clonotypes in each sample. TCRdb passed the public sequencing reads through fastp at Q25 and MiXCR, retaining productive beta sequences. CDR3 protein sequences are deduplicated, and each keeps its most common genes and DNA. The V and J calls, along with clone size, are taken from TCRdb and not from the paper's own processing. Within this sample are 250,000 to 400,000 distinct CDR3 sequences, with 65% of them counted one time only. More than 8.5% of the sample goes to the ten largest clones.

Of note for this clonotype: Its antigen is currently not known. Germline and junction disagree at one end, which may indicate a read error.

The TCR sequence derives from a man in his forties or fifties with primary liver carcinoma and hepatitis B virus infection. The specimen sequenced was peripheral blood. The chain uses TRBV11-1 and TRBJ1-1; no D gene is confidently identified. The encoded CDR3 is CAGSLNSMNTEAFF. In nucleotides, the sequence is TGTGCCGGCAGCTTAAACTCAATGAACACTGAGGCTTTCTTT.